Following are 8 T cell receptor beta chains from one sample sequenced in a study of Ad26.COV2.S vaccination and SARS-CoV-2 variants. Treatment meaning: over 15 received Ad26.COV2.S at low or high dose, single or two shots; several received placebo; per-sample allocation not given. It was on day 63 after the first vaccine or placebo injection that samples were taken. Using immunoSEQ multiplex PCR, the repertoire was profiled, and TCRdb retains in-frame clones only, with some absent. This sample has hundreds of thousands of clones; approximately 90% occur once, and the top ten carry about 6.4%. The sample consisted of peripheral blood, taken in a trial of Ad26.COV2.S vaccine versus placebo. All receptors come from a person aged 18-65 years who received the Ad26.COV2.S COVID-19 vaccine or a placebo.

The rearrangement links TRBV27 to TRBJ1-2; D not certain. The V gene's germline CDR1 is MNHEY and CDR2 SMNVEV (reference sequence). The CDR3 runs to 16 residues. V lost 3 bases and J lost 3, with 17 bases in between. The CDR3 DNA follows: TGTGCCAGCAGTTTTTTTGTTGATTACCCTGACTATGGCTACACCTTC. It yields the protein CASSFFVDYPDYGYTF.

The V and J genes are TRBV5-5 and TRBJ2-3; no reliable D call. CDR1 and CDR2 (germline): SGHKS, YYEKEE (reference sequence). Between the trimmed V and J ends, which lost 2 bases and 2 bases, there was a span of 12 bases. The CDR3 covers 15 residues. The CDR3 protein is CASSFSGSFTDTQYF. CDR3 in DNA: TGTGCCAGCAGCTTCTCAGGTTCCTTCACAGATACGCAGTATTTT.

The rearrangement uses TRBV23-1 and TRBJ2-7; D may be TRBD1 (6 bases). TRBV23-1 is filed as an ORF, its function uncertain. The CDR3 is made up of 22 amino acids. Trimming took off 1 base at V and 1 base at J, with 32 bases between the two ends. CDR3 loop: CASSQLGHFSDIPHDKSYEQYF. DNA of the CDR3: TGCGCCAGCAGTCAATTGGGACATTTTAGCGACATTCCGCACGATAAATCCTACGAGCAGTACTTC.

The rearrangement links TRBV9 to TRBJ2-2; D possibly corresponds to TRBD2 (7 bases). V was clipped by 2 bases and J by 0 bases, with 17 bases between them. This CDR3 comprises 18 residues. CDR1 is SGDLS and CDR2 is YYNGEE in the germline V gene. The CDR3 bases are TGTGCCAGCAGCGTCCTCCCCTCGGGGGGCCCGAACACCGGGGAGCTGTTTTTT. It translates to CASSVLPSGGPNTGELFF.

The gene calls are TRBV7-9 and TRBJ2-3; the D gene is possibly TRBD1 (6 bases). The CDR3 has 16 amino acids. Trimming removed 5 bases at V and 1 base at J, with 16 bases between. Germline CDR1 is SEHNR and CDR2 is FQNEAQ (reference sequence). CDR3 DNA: TGTGCCAGCAGCCTGCTTACAGGGTGGGGCACAGATACGCAGTATTTT. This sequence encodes CASSLLTGWGTDTQYF.

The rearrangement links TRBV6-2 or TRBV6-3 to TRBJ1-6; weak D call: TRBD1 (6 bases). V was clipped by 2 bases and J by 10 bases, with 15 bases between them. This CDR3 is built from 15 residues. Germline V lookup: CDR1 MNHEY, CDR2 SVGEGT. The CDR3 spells CASSYEHRAVSPLHF. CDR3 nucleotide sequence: TGTGCCAGCAGTTACGAACACAGGGCAGTATCACCCCTCCACTTT.

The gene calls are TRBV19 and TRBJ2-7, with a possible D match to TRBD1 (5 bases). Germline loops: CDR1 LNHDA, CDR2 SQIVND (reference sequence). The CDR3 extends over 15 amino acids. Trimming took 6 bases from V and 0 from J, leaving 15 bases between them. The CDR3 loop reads CASRPRDSSSYEQYF. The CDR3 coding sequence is TGTGCCAGTAGGCCCCGAGACAGCAGCTCCTACGAGCAGTACTTC.

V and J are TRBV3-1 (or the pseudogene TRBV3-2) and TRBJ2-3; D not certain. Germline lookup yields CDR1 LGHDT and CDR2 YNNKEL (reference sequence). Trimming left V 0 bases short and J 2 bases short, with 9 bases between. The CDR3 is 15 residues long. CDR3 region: CASSQDQRPTDTQYF. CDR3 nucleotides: TGTGCCAGCAGCCAAGATCAGAGACCCACAGATACGCAGTATTTT.